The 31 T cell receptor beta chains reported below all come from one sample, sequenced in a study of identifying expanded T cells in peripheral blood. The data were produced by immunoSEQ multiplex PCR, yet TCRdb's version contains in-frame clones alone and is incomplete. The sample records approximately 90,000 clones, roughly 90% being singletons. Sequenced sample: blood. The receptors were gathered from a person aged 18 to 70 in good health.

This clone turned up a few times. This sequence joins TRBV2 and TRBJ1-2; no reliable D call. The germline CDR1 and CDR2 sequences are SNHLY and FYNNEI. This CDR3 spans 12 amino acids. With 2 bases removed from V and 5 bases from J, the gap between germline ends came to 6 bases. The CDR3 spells CASSESMYGYTF. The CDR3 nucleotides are TGTGCCAGCAGTGAATCTATGTATGGCTACACCTTC.

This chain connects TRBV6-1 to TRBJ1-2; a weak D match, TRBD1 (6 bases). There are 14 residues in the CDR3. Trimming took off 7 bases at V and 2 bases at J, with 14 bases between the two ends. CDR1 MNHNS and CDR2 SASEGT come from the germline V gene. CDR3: CASTRDTSNYGYTF. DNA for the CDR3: TGTGCCAGCACCAGGGACACATCGAACTATGGCTACACCTTC.

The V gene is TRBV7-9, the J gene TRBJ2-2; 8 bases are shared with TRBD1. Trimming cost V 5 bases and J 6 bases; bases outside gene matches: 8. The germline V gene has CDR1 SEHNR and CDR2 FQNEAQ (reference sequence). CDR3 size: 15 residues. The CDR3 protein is CASSQQGGFSGELFF. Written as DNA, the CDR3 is TGTGCCAGCAGCCAACAGGGGGGATTTTCCGGGGAGCTGTTTTTT.

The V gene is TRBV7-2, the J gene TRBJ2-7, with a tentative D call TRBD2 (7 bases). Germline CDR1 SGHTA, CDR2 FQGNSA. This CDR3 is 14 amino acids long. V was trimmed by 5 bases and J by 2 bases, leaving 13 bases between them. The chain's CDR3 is CASSVAGATYEQYF. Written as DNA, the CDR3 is TGTGCCAGCAGCGTGGCGGGGGCTACCTACGAGCAGTACTTC.

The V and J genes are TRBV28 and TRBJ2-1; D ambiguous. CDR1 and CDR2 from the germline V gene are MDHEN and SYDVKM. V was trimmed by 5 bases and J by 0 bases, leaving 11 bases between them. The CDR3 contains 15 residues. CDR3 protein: CASSPGSHSYNEQFF. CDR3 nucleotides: TGTGCCAGCAGTCCGGGTTCCCACTCCTACAATGAGCAGTTCTTC.

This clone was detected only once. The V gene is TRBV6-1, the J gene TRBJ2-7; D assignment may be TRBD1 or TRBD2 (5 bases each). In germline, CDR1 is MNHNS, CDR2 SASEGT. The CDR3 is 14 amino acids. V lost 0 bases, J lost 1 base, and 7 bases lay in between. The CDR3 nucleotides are TGTGCCAGCAGTGAAGCAGAGGGGTCCTACGAGCAGTACTTC. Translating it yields CASSEAEGSYEQYF.

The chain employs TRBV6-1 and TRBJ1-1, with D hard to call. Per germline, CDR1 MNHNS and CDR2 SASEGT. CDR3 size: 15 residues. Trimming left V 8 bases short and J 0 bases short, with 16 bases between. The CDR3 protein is CASWATGVMNTEAFF. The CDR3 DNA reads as TGTGCCAGCTGGGCTACGGGAGTCATGAACACTGAAGCTTTCTTT.

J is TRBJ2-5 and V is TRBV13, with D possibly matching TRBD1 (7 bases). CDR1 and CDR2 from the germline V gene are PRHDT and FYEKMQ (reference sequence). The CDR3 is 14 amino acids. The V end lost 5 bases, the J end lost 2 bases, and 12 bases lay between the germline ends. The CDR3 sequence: CASSPQGGQETQYF. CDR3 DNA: TGTGCCAGCAGCCCCCAGGGGGGACAAGAGACCCAGTACTTC.

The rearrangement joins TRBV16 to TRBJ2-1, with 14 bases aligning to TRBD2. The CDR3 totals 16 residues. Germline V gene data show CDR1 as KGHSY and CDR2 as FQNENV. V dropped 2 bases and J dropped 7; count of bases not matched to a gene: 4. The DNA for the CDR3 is TGTGCCAGCAGCCAAGGGACTAGCGGGAGTGGAAATGAGCAGTTCTTC. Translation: CASSQGTSGSGNEQFF.

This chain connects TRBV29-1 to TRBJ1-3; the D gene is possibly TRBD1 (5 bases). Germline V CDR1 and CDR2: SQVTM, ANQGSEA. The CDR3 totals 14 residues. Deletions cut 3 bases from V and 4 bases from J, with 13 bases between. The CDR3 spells CSVDRDGWGNTIYF. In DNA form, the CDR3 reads TGCAGCGTTGATCGGGACGGCTGGGGAAACACCATATATTTT.

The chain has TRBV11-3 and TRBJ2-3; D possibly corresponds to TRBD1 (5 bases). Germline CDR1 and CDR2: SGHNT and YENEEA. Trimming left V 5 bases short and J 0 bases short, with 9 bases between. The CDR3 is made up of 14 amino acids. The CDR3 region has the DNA TGTGCCAGCAGCCAAGGGGCCAGCACAGATACGCAGTATTTT. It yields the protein CASSQGASTDTQYF.

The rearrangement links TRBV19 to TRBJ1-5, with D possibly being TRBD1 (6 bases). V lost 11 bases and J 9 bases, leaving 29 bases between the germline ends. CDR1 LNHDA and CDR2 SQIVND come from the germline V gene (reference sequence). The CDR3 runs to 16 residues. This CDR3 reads CASQPSGTLGASPQHF. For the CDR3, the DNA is TGTGCCTCCCAACCCTCCGGGACATTAGGGGCATCGCCCCAGCATTTT.

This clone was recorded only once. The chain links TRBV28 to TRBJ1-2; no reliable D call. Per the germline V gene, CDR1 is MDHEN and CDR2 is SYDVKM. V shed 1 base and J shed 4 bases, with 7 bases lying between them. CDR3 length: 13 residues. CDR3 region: CASSLSQTYGYTF. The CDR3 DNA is TGTGCCAGCAGTTTATCCCAGACCTATGGCTACACCTTC.

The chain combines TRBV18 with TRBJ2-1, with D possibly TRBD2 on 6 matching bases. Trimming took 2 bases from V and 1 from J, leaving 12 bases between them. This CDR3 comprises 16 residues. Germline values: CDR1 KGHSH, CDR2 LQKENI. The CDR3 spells CASSPAGPPSYNEQFF. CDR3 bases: TGTGCCAGCTCACCAGCGGGACCCCCATCCTACAATGAGCAGTTCTTC.

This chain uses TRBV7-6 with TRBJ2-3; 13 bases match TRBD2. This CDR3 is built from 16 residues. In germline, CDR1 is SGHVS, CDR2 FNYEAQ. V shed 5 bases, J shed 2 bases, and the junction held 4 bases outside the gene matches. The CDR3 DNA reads TGTGCCAGCAGCCCCGGACTAGCGGGGGACACAGATACGCAGTATTTT. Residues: CASSPGLAGDTDTQYF. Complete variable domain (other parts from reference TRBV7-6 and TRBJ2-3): GAGVSQSPRYKVTKRGQDVALRCDPISGHVSLYWYRQALGQGPEFLTYFNYEAQQDKSGLPNDRFSAERPEGSISTLTIQRTEQRDSAMYRCASSPGLAGDTDTQYFGPGTRLTVL.

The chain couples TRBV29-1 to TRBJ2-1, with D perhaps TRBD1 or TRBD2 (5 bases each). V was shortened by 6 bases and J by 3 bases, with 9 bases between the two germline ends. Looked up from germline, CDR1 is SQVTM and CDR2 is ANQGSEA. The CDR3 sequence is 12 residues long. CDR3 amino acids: CSVGDVYNEQFF. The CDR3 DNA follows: TGCAGCGTGGGGGACGTCTACAATGAGCAGTTCTTC.

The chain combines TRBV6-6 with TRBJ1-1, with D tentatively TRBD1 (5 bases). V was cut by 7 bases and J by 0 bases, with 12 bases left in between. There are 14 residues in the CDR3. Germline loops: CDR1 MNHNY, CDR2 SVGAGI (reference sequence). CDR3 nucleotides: TGTGCCAGCATCCCGGGACTGCTGAACACTGAAGCTTTCTTT. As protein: CASIPGLLNTEAFF.

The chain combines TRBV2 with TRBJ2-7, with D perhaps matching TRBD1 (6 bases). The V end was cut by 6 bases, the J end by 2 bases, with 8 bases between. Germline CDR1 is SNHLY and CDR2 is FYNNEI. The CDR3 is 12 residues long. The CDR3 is CASRQGAYEQYF. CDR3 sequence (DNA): TGTGCCAGCAGACAGGGTGCCTACGAGCAGTACTTC.

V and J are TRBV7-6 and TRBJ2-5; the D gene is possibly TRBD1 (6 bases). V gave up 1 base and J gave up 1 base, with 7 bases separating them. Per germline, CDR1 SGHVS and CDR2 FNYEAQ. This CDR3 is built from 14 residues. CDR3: CASSLGTAQETQYF. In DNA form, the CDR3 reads TGTGCCAGCAGCTTAGGGACAGCCCAAGAGACCCAGTACTTC.

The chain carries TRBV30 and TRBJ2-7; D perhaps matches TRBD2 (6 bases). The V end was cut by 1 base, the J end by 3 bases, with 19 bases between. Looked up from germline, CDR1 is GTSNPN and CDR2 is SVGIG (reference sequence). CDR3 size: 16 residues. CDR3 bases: TGTGCCTGGAGTGACCCCCCTACGGGGGTGAACTACGAGCAGTACTTC. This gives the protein CAWSDPPTGVNYEQYF.

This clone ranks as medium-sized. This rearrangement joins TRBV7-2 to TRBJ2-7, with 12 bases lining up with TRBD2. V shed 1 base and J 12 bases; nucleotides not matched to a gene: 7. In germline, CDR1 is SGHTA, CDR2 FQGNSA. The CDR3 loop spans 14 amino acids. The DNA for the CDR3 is TGTGCCAGCAGCTTAGACTCTAGCGGGAGGGCCCCGTACTTC. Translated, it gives CASSLDSSGRAPYF. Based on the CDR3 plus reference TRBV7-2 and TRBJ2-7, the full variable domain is GAGVSQSPSNKVTEKGKDVELRCDPISGHTALYWYRQSLGQGLEFLIYFQGNSAPDKSGLPSDRFSAERTGGSVSTLTIQRTQQEDSAVYLCASSLDSSGRAPYFGPGTRLTVT.

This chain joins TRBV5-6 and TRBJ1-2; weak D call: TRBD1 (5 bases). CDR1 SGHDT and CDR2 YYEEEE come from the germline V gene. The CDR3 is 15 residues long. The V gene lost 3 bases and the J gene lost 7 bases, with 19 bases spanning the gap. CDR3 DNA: TGTGCCAGCAGCTCTCGGGGGATCGGGCTGGCTGGCTACACCTTC. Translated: CASSSRGIGLAGYTF.

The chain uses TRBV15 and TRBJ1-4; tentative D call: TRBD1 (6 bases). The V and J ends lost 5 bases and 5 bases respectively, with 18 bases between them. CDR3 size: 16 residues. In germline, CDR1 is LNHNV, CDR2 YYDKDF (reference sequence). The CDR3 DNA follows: TGTGCCACCAGCGCGGGTGGAGGGGGGGTAAATGAAAAACTGTTTTTT. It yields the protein CATSAGGGGVNEKLFF. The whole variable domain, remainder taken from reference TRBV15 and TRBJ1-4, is DAMVIQNPRYQVTQFGKPVTLSCSQTLNHNVMYWYQQKSSQAPKLLFHYYDKDFNNEADTPDNFQSRRPNTSFCFLDIRSPGLGDTAMYLCATSAGGGGVNEKLFFGSGTQLSVL.

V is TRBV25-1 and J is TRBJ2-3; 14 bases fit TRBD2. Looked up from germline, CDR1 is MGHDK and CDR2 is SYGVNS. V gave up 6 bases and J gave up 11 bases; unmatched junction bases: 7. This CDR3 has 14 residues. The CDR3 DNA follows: TGTGCCAGCAGGCCGGGACTAGCGGGAGAAAAGCAGTATTTT. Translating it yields CASRPGLAGEKQYF.

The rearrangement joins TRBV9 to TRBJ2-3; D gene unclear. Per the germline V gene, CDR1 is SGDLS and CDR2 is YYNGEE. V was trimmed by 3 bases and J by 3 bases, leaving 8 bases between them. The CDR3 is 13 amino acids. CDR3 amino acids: CASSAVRTDTQYF. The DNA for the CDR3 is TGTGCCAGCAGCGCGGTGAGAACAGATACGCAGTATTTT.

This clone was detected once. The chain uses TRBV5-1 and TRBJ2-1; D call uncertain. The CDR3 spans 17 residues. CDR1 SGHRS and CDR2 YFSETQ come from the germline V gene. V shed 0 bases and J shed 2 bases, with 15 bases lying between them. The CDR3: CASSLEALGSPYNEQFF. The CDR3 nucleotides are TGCGCCAGCAGCTTGGAGGCCCTCGGATCACCCTACAATGAGCAGTTCTTC.

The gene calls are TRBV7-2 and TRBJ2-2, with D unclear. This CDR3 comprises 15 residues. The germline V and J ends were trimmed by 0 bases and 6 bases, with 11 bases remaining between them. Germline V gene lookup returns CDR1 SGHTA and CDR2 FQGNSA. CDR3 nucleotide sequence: TGTGCCAGCAGCTTAGCGTCTCACGTGGCCGGGGAGCTGTTTTTT. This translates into CASSLASHVAGELFF.

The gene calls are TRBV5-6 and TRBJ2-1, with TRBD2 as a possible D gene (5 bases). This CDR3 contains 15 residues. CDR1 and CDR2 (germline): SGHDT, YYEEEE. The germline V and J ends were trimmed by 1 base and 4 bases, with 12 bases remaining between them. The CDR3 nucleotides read TGTGCCAGCAGCTTGTATCTAGCAGAGTACAATGAGCAGTTCTTC. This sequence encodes CASSLYLAEYNEQFF.

The DNA of the CDR3 is TGCGCCAGCAGCCAGGACCTGGGATCGACAGGCTATGGCTACACCTTC. As protein: CASSQDLGSTGYGYTF. The chain couples TRBV4-1 to TRBJ1-2, with D tentatively TRBD1 (6 bases). Germline CDR1 reads MGHRA; CDR2 reads YSYEKL. Trimming pared 3 bases from V and 4 bases from J, leaving 18 bases between. The CDR3 totals 16 residues.

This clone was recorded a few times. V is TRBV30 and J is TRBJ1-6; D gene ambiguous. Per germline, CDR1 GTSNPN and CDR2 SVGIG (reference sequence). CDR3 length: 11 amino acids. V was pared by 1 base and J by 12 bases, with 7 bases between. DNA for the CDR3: TGTGCCTGGAGTGCCGGGAAACCCCTCCACTTT. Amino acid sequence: CAWSAGKPLHF.

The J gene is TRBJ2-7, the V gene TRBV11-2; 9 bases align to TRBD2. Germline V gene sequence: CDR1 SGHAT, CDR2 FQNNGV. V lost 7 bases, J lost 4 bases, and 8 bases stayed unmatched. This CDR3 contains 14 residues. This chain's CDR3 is CASNSRLAEYEQYF. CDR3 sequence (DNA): TGTGCCAGCAATTCCAGACTAGCGGAATACGAGCAGTACTTC.